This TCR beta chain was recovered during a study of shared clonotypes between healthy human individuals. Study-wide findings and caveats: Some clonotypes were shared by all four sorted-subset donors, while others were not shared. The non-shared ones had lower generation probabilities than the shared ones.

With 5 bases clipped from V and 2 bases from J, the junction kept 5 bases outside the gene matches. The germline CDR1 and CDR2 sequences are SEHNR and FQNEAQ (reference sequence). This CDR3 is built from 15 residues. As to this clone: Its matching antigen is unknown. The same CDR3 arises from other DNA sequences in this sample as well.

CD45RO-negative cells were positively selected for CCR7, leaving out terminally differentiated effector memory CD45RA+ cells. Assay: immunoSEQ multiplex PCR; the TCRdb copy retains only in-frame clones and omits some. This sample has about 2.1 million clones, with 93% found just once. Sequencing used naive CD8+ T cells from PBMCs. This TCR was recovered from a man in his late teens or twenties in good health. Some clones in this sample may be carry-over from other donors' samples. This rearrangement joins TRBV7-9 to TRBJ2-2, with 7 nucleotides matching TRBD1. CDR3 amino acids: CASSPRTGNTGELFF. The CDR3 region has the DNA TGTGCCAGCAGCCCTAGGACAGGAAACACCGGGGAGCTGTTTTTT.